What follows are 17 T cell receptor beta chains derived from one specimen sequenced in a study of control samples from healthy donors and cancer patients. Profiling relied on immunoSEQ multiplex PCR, and the TCRdb table lists in-frame clones only, not all of them. The sample includes 61,000 or so clones, 90% of them seen just once. The source material was PBMCs. The receptors shown here come from a man aged 55 to 70 with colorectal cancer.

The count of this clone is one. The CDR3 loop reads CASSPNRGSNYGYTF. The CDR3, as DNA: TGTGCCAGCAGCCCTAACAGGGGATCCAACTATGGCTACACCTTC. The J gene is TRBJ1-2, the V gene TRBV4-2; 7 nucleotides agree with TRBD1. With 4 bases clipped from V and 2 bases from J, the junction kept 7 bases outside the gene matches. CDR1 is LGHNA and CDR2 is YNFKEQ in the germline V gene. The CDR3 has 15 amino acids.

In DNA, the CDR3 is TGTGCCAGCAGCCAAGTCCTTCTAGCGGGGGGCCGCAATGAGCAGTTCTTC. This encodes CASSQVLLAGGRNEQFF. The rearrangement uses TRBV3-1 (or the pseudogene TRBV3-2) and TRBJ2-1; 11 nucleotides line up with TRBD2. V gave up 1 base and J gave up 6 bases; unmatched junction bases: 8. CDR1 LGHDT and CDR2 YNNKEL come from the germline V gene (reference sequence). The CDR3 loop spans 17 amino acids.

The CDR3 DNA reads as TGTGCCAGCAGGAGAGAGGGACAGATGAACACTGAAGCTTTCTTT. Translation: CASRREGQMNTEAFF. The V gene is TRBV11-3, the J gene TRBJ1-1, with TRBD1 identical over 7 bases. This CDR3 contains 15 residues. The V and J ends lost 6 bases and 0 bases, in that order; junction bases with no gene match: 7. From germline, CDR1 is SGHNT and CDR2 YENEEA.

In this sample, this clone turned up a few times. The genes are TRBV5-5 and TRBJ1-4, with no clear D. V shed 4 bases and J shed 8 bases, with 18 bases lying between them. Germline V CDR1 and CDR2: SGHKS, YYEKEE (reference sequence). CDR3 length: 15 amino acids. The CDR3 coding sequence is TGTGCCAGCAGCCCTCGACCAACGAAGGAAGAAAAACTGTTTTTT. It encodes CASSPRPTKEEKLFF.

The rearrangement joins TRBV5-1 to TRBJ1-5; possibly TRBD1 for D (6 bases). V gave up 4 bases and J gave up 4 bases, with 9 bases separating them. CDR1 is SGHRS and CDR2 is YFSETQ in the germline V gene. The CDR3 consists of 13 residues. The CDR3 DNA sequence: TGCGCCAGCAGCCCGGACAGAAATCAGCCCCAGCATTTT. This sequence encodes CASSPDRNQPQHF.

V gene TRBV27 combines with J gene TRBJ2-1, with TRBD1 matching over 8 bases. In germline, CDR1 is MNHEY, CDR2 SMNVEV (reference sequence). This CDR3 has 15 residues. The V segment lost 2 bases and the J segment 4 bases; nucleotides outside the gene matches: 4. CDR3 loop: CASSLSTGGYNEQFF. The CDR3 nucleotides read TGTGCCAGCAGTTTAAGTACAGGGGGATACAATGAGCAGTTCTTC.

This chain uses TRBV6-4 with TRBJ2-5; no clear D. With 7 bases removed from V and 2 bases from J, the gap between germline ends came to 17 bases. The CDR3 is made up of 15 amino acids. The germline gives CDR1 MRHNA, CDR2 SNTAGT. The CDR3 DNA reads TGTGCCAGCAAAGGGCTGCTCCTCCCGCAAGAGACCCAGTACTTC. Translating gives CASKGLLLPQETQYF.

This clone was recorded only once. The rearrangement uses TRBV4-2 and TRBJ2-7, with D tentatively TRBD1 (6 bases). The CDR3 extends over 13 amino acids. The germline V gene has CDR1 LGHNA and CDR2 YNFKEQ. V gave up 3 bases and J gave up 6 bases, with 12 bases separating them. CDR3 sequence (DNA): TGTGCCAGCAGCCAGACAGGATCGGGCGAGCAGTACTTC. This sequence encodes CASSQTGSGEQYF.

The V gene is TRBV28, the J gene TRBJ2-5; perhaps TRBD2 as D (6 bases). V shed 6 bases and J shed 5 bases, with 13 bases lying between them. Germline V lookup: CDR1 MDHEN, CDR2 SYDVKM. The CDR3 length is 13 residues. CDR3 sequence (DNA): TGTGCCAGCAGCGGGACTCCCAGGGAGACCCAGTACTTC. Translated: CASSGTPRETQYF.

The rearrangement uses TRBV25-1 and TRBJ2-3, with unresolved D. CDR3 length equals 14 residues. V was clipped by 1 base and J by 0 bases, with 5 bases between them. Germline CDR1 and CDR2: MGHDK and SYGVNS. CDR3: CASSEWESTDTQYF. DNA for the CDR3: TGTGCCAGCAGTGAATGGGAAAGCACAGATACGCAGTATTTT.

The chain combines TRBV28 with TRBJ1-1; the D gene is possibly TRBD1 (5 bases). The CDR3 consists of 12 residues. Trimming pared 6 bases from V and 11 bases from J, leaving 16 bases between. CDR1 and CDR2 (germline): MDHEN, SYDVKM. Written as DNA, the CDR3 is TGTGCCAGCAGCCTTCAGTCAGGGAAGGCTTTCTTT. Encoded protein: CASSLQSGKAFF.

The chain combines TRBV30 with TRBJ1-6; D remains ambiguous. The ends were cut back, 1 base at V and 5 bases at J, with 15 bases in the middle. The CDR3 length is 16 residues. Germline V gene lookup returns CDR1 GTSNPN and CDR2 SVGIG (reference sequence). The CDR3 DNA reads TGTGCCTGGAGTGAAGACCTCTGGTCTGATAATTCACCCCTCCACTTT. As protein: CAWSEDLWSDNSPLHF.

The chain employs TRBV20-1 and TRBJ1-1; D remains ambiguous. This CDR3 spans 15 amino acids. Looked up from germline, CDR1 is DFQATT and CDR2 is SNEGSKA (reference sequence). Trimming took off 3 bases at V and 1 base at J, with 15 bases between the two ends. The CDR3 region has the DNA TGCAGTGCTAGTTTCCCGGGAAGAACGAACACTGAAGCTTTCTTT. Its translation is CSASFPGRTNTEAFF.

The V gene is TRBV4-3, the J gene TRBJ2-7; D is undetermined. V lost 0 bases and J 2 bases, leaving 11 bases between the germline ends. The germline gives CDR1 LGHNA, CDR2 YSLEER. The CDR3 is 15 residues long. The CDR3 region is CASSQDYGHPYEQYF. CDR3 bases: TGCGCCAGCAGCCAAGATTACGGCCATCCCTACGAGCAGTACTTC.

The V gene is TRBV2, the J gene TRBJ1-2; TRBD1 agrees at 9 bases. The V segment lost 6 bases and the J segment 8 bases; nucleotides outside the gene matches: 10. Germline assignment: CDR1 SNHLY and CDR2 FYNNEI. The CDR3 spans 14 residues. CDR3 sequence reads: CASRGQGAGSGYTF. CDR3 in DNA: TGTGCCAGCAGGGGACAGGGCGCGGGATCGGGCTACACCTTC.

V is TRBV29-1 and J is TRBJ2-7; D perhaps matches TRBD2 (6 bases). The CDR3 has 14 amino acids. Germline-derived CDR1 and CDR2 are SQVTM and ANQGSEA. With 5 bases removed from V and 0 bases from J, the gap between germline ends came to 14 bases. CDR3 residues: CSVKGSGTSYEQYF. CDR3 sequence (DNA): TGCAGCGTTAAGGGTAGCGGAACCTCCTACGAGCAGTACTTC.

The chain employs TRBV9 and TRBJ2-3, with a tentative D call TRBD2 (7 bases). The V end lost 4 bases, the J end lost 6 bases, and 15 bases lay between the germline ends. This CDR3 has 14 amino acids. Germline assignment: CDR1 SGDLS and CDR2 YYNGEE. For the CDR3, the DNA is TGTGCCAGCAGCCCAAGGGGGGGCCGGGATACGCAGTATTTT. It translates to CASSPRGGRDTQYF.